The 2 T cell receptor beta chains in this list originate from one sample, sequenced in a study of monozygotic twins with inflammatory bowel disease. From the 5' RACE reads, TCRdb lists one entry per CDR3 protein and no DNA. This sample's table has approximately 400,000 distinct CDR3 sequences. Sequencing was done on a sample of blood. The origin of the receptors is a human donor with ulcerative colitis or Crohn's disease, or a healthy co-twin of an affected twin (not recorded which).

V and J are TRBV4-3 and TRBJ2-3; without DNA, the TCRdb call of TRBD1 cannot be checked. CDR3 length: 19 residues. Germline-derived CDR1 and CDR2 are LGHNA and YSLEER. The CDR3 sequence: CASSQDSGLQGSRLNTQYF.

This chain links TRBV20-1 with TRBJ1-1; TCRdb picks TRBD1, but there is no DNA to check that call. CDR3 length: 15 amino acids. Germline lookup yields CDR1 DFQATT and CDR2 SNEGSKA (reference sequence). CDR3 in amino acids: CSAPGRGYGNTEAFF.